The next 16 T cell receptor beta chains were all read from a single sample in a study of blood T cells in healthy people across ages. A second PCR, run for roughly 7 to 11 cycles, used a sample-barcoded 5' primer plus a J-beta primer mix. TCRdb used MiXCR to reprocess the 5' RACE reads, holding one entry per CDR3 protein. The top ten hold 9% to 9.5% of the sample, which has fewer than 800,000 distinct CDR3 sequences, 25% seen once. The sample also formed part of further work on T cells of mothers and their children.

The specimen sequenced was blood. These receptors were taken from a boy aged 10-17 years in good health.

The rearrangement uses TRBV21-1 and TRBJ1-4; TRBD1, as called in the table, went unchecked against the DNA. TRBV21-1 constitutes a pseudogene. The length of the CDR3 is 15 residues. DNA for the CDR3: TGTGCCAGCAGACCTACGGACAGGGGTCATGAAAAACTGTTTTTT. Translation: CASRPTDRGHEKLFF.

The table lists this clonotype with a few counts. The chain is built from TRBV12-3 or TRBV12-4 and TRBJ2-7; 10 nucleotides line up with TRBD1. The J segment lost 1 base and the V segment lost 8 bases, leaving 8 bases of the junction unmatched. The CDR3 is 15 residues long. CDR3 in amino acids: CASGPGTGASYEQYF. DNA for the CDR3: TGTGCCAGCGGCCCCGGGACAGGGGCGTCCTACGAGCAGTACTTC.

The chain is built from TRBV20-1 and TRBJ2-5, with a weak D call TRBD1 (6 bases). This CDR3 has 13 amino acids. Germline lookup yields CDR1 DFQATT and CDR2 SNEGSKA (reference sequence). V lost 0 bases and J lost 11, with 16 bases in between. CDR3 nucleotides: TGCAGTGCTAGAGAGGGGGCAGGGTGGGAGCAGTACTTC. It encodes CSAREGAGWEQYF.

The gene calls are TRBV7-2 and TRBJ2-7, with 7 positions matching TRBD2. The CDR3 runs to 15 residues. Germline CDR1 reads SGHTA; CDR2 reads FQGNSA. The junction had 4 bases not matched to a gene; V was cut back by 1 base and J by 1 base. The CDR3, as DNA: TGTGCCAGCAGCTTAGAGGGCGGGGGTTCCTACGAGCAGTACTTC. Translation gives CASSLEGGGSYEQYF.

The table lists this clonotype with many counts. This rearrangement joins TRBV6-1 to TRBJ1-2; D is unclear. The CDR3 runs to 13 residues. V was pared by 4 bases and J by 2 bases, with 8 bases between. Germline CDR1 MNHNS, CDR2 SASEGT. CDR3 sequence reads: CASSGTANYGYTF. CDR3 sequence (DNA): TGTGCCAGCAGTGGGACCGCCAACTATGGCTACACCTTC.

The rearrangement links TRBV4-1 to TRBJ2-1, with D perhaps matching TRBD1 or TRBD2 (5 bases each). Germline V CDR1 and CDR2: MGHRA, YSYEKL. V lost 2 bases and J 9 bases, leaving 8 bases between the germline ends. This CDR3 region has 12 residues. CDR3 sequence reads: CASSQTRGEQFF. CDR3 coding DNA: TGCGCCAGCAGCCAAACTAGGGGTGAGCAGTTCTTC.

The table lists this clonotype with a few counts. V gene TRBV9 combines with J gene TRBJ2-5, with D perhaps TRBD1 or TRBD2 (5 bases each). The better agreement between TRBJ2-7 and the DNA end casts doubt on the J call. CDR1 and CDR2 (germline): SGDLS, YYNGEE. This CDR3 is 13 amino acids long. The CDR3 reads CASSGSGPVEQYF. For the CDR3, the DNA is TGTGCCAGCAGCGGGTCGGGGCCTGTCGAGCAGTACTTC.

The chain's CDR3 is CASNRASGNTIYF. For the CDR3, the DNA is TGTGCCAGCAACAGGGCCTCTGGAAACACCATATATTTT. The chain is built from TRBV6-5 and TRBJ1-3; weak D call: TRBD1 (6 bases). The V end was cut by 7 bases, the J end by 0 bases, with 7 bases between. Germline CDR1 reads MNHEY; CDR2 reads SVGAGI. The CDR3 has 13 amino acids.

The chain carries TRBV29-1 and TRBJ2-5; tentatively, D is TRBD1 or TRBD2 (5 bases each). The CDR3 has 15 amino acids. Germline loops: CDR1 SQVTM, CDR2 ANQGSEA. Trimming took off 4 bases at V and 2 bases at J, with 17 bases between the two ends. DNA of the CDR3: TGCAGCGTTGTCCGGGACCCCCCATCTCAAGAGACCCAGTACTTC. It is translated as CSVVRDPPSQETQYF.

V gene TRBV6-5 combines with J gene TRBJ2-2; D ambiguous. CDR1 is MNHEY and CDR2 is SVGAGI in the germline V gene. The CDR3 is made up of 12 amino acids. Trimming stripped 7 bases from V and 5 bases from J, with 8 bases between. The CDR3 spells CASTETTGELFF. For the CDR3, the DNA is TGTGCCAGCACCGAAACTACCGGGGAGCTGTTTTTT.

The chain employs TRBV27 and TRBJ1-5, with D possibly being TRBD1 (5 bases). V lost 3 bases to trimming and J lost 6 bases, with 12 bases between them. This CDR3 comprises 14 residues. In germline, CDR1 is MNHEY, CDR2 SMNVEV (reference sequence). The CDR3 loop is CASSLSRVGQPQHF. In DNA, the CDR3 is TGTGCCAGCAGTTTGAGCAGGGTAGGTCAGCCCCAGCATTTT.

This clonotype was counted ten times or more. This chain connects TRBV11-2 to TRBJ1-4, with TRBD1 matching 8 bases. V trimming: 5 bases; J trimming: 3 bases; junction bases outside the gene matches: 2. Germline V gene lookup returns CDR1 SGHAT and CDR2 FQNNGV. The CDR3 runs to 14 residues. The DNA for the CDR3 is TGTGCCAGCAGCCCAGGGGGCTCTAATGAAAAACTGTTTTTT. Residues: CASSPGGSNEKLFF.

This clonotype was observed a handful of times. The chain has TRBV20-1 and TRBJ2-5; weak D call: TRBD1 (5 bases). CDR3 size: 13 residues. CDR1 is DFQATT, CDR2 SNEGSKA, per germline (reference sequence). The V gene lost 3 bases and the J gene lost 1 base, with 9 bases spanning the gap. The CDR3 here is CSARTASQETQYF. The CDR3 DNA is TGCAGTGCTAGGACAGCTTCCCAAGAGACCCAGTACTTC.

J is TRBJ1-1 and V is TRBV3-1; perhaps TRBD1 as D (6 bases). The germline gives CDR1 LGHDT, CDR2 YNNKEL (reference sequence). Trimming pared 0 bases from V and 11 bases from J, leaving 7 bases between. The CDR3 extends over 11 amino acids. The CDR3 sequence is CASSQEGAAFF. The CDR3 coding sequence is TGTGCCAGCAGCCAAGAGGGGGCGGCTTTCTTT.

The CDR3 sequence: CASSDGLRNTEAFF. The CDR3 nucleotides are TGTGCCAGCAGCGACGGACTTCGGAACACTGAAGCTTTCTTT. V gene TRBV11-3 combines with J gene TRBJ1-1; D uncertain. This CDR3 has 14 residues. Looked up from germline, CDR1 is SGHNT and CDR2 is YENEEA. Trimming took 5 bases from V and 1 from J, leaving 11 bases between them.

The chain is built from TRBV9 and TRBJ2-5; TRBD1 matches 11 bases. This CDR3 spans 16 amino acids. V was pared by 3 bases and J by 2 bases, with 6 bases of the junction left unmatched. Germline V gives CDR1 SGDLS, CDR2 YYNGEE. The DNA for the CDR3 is TGTGCCAGCAGCGGCTCCGGGACAGGGGGGCAAGAGACCCAGTACTTC. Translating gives CASSGSGTGGQETQYF.